Below, 5 T cell receptor beta chains from the same sample are listed, as sequenced in a study of cytomegalovirus exposure and HLA in healthy donors. Primers for the PCR totalled 60 Vbeta and 13 Jbeta. Clones were read by immunoSEQ multiplex PCR, and TCRdb kept only the in-frame ones, dropping some. The clone table shows 100,000 to 150,000 clones, with the ten largest holding about 2.3%. Sample: PBMCs. The receptor set was obtained from a man in his forties in good health and CMV-seronegative.

This rearrangement joins TRBV28 to TRBJ1-2; D is possibly TRBD1 (6 bases). The CDR3 has 16 residues. Germline CDR1 MDHEN, CDR2 SYDVKM. Trimming took 3 bases from V and 2 from J, leaving 16 bases between them. In nucleotides, the CDR3 is TGTGCCAGCAGTTTCAGCGGACAGCCAAAAAACTATGGCTACACCTTC. Translating gives CASSFSGQPKNYGYTF.

The J gene is TRBJ2-7, the V gene TRBV2; 7 nucleotides match TRBD2. The V and J ends lost 7 bases and 4 bases, in that order; junction bases with no gene match: 13. Germline V gene lookup returns CDR1 SNHLY and CDR2 FYNNEI. The CDR3 covers 15 residues. The CDR3 protein is CASKARASGLYEQYF. The CDR3 nucleotides read TGTGCCAGCAAGGCCCGCGCTAGCGGCTTGTACGAGCAGTACTTC.

The chain has TRBV4-1 and TRBJ2-3; 9 bases fit TRBD1. The CDR3 contains 17 residues. CDR1 MGHRA and CDR2 YSYEKL come from the germline V gene. After removal of 4 bases from V and 6 bases from J, the junction contained 14 bases not matched to a gene. In DNA form, the CDR3 reads TGCGCCAGCAGCCGAGATTTTGGGACAGGGTGGTCCGATACGCAGTATTTT. Protein: CASSRDFGTGWSDTQYF.

CDR3 nucleotide sequence: TGTGCCAGCAGTTTAGACAGGGCGATGGGCACAGATACGCAGTATTTT. Protein sequence: CASSLDRAMGTDTQYF. This chain joins TRBV27 and TRBJ2-3, with TRBD1 matching 7 bases. The CDR3 totals 16 residues. V lost 2 bases, J lost 1 base, and 6 bases stayed unmatched. Germline CDR1 MNHEY, CDR2 SMNVEV (reference sequence).

J is TRBJ1-3 and V is TRBV6-5, with D perhaps matching TRBD1 (6 bases). In germline, CDR1 is MNHEY, CDR2 SVGAGI. V was shortened by 5 bases and J by 9 bases, with 20 bases between the two germline ends. This CDR3 region has 15 residues. The CDR3: CASSPTDRSYGTIYF. CDR3 DNA: TGTGCCAGCAGTCCAACCGACAGGTCCTATGGCACCATATATTTT.